These T cell receptor beta chains were read from a single sample in a study of beta chain features in type 1 diabetes. Method: immunoSEQ multiplex PCR; TCRdb's copy keeps in-frame clones and lacks some. Of 300,000 to 350,000 clones listed, 7% to 9% are singletons. The sequencing input was central memory CD4+ T cells from blood. These receptors came from a young woman in good health. The CDR3 runs from the conserved cysteine through the conserved F or W. The D gene is left open where the match is weak. Rows may omit the clone size; those that give it use once, few, many or a size class.

few	TRBD1	TRBV28	TRBJ1-5	TGTGCCAGCAGTTTGGGACAGCAATTTAATCAGCCCCAGCATTTT	CASSLGQQFNQPQHF
.	.	TRBV7-2	TRBJ2-2	TGTGCCAGCAGCCCTCGGGCTAGGGGGAACACCGGGGAGCTGTTTTTT	CASSPRARGNTGELFF
.	.	TRBV28	TRBJ1-2	TGTGCCAGCAGTTTCTGGCCCTCCCTGACAGGATTGGGAGGCTACACCTTC	CASSFWPSLTGLGGYTF
few	.	TRBV6-5	TRBJ2-1	TGTGCCAGCAGTTATGGGTACTACTCCTACAATGAGCAGTTCTTC	CASSYGYYSYNEQFF
.	TRBD2	TRBV11-3	TRBJ2-2	TGTGCCAGCAGCTTAGAGGGACTAGATTCCGGGGAGCTGTTTTTT	CASSLEGLDSGELFF
.	.	TRBV28	TRBJ1-2	TGTGCCAGCAGTTCATATTCGAACTATGGCTACACCTTC	CASSSYSNYGYTF
few	TRBD1	TRBV2	TRBJ2-1	TGTGCCAGCAGACAAGGGTATAGGACAGGGGGCTCCTACAATGAGCAGTTCTTC	CASRQGYRTGGSYNEQFF
.	.	TRBV10-3	TRBJ2-3	TGTGCCATCTCCAGACTTATCACAGATACGCAGTATTTT	CAISRLITDTQYF
.	TRBD1	TRBV15	TRBJ1-1	TGTGCCACCAGCTCCTCGGGACAGCGGGACACTGAAGCTTTCTTT	CATSSSGQRDTEAFF
.	TRBD2	TRBV11-2	TRBJ2-2	TGTGCCAGCAGCAGCGGGAGAACGAACACCGGGGAGCTGTTTTTT	CASSSGRTNTGELFF
many	.	TRBV4-3	TRBJ2-3	TGCGCCAGCAGCCAAGTCCAGACGGGAACCCTCGCCGGGGTCGGGCAGTATTTT	CASSQVQTGTLAGVGQYF
few	TRBD2	TRBV7-3	TRBJ2-1	TGTGCCAGCAGCTTAAGCGGGAGGGGCAATGAGCAGTTCTTC	CASSLSGRGNEQFF
.	.	TRBV5-4	TRBJ2-3	TGTGCCAGCAGCTCCCAGGGAGCCACAGATACGCAGTATTTT	CASSSQGATDTQYF
once	.	TRBV15	TRBJ2-1	TGTGCCACCAGCAGAGATTCCCTAGCGTCGAGCTCCTACAATGAGCAGTTCTTC	CATSRDSLASSSYNEQFF
few	.	TRBV7-9	TRBJ2-1	TGTGCCAGCAGCTTAGCGCTAGGCAGGTCCCGGGGCAATGAGCAGTTCTTC	CASSLALGRSRGNEQFF
few	.	TRBV4-2	TRBJ1-5	TGTGCCAGCAGCCGAAACAGTGATCAGCCCCAGCATTTT	CASSRNSDQPQHF
.	TRBD2	TRBV7-9	TRBJ2-7	TGTGCCAGCAGCCAAGCGGGGGTCTACGAGCAGTACTTC	CASSQAGVYEQYF
many	.	TRBV18	TRBJ1-2	TGTGCCAGCTCACCAAGGGGCAGTGAGGAAGGCTACACCTTC	CASSPRGSEEGYTF
.	TRBD2	TRBV9	TRBJ2-5	TGTGCCAGCAGCGTATCCACCGGGACTAGAGGCGAGACCCAGTACTTC	CASSVSTGTRGETQYF
few	.	TRBV5-1	TRBJ2-7	TGCGCCAGCAGCGAGGGGTCGGCCTCCTACGAGCAGTACTTC	CASSEGSASYEQYF
few	TRBD2	TRBV4-3	TRBJ2-1	TGCGCCAGCGGTCTAGCGGGAGCCAATGAGCAGTTCTTC	CASGLAGANEQFF
.	TRBD2	TRBV5-1	TRBJ2-3	TGCGCCAGCAGTAAGGAGCCCCCGGGAGGTAGCACAGATACGCAGTATTTT	CASSKEPPGGSTDTQYF
.	.	TRBV7-2	TRBJ2-3	TGTGCCAGCAGCCGCGCTTACACAGATACGCAGTATTTT	CASSRAYTDTQYF